This TCR beta chain was found in a study of blood T cell repertoires in COVID-19. Study at large: Sample material is recorded as cDNA or gDNA derived from T cells, B-cell-depleted T cells, or PBMCs.

CDR1 and CDR2 from the germline V gene are LNHDA and SQIVND (reference sequence). CDR3 length: 14 amino acids. The J segment lost 1 base and the V segment lost 7 bases, leaving 2 bases of the junction unmatched. Original data processing: It was from reference gene primer amplification that nucleated cell counts were estimated. The protocol was immunoSEQ multiplex PCR, while the TCRdb copy is restricted to in-frame clones and leaves out a portion. Clone size and the V and J calls come from that table; the DNA yielded D and trimming. The sample gives roughly 70,000 clones, more than 80% of which show up once; 6.9% is in the top ten.

This TCR came from a human donor in a cohort sampled during active COVID-19. The gene calls are TRBV19 and TRBJ2-2; 8 bases align to TRBD2. What was sequenced was peripheral blood. DNA for the CDR3: TGTGCCAGTATTACTAGCGGGAACACCGGGGAGCTGTTTTTT. Residues: CASITSGNTGELFF.